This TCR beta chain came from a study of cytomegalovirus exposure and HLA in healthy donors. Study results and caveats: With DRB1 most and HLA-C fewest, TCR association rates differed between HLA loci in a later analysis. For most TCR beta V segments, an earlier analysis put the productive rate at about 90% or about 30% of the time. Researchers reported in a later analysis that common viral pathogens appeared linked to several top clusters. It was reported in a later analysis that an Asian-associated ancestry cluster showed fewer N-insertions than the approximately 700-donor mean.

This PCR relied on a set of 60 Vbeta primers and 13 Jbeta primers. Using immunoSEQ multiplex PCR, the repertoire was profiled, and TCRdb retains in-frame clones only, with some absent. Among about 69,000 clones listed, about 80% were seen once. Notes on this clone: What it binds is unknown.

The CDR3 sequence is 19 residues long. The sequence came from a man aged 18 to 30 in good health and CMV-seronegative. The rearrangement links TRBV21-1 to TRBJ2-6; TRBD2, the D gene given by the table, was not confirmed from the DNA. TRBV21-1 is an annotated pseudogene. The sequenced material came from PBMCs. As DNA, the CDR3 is TGTGCCACCCCCGAGCGGTCCTCTCAATTCCTCTCTGGGGCCAACGTCCTGACTTTC. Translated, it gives CATPERSSQFLSGANVLTF.